One and the same sample provided the 20 T cell receptor beta chains below, sequenced in a study of CD8 T cells in Susac syndrome. cDNA came from about 0.5 to 1 ug RNA primed by random hexamers. TCRdb re-called the immunoSEQ multiplex PCR reads with MiXCR, one entry per CDR3 protein. This sample has about 71,000 distinct CDR3 sequences, with 90% to 95% found just once. The sequenced sample was CD4+ T cells from PBMCs. These receptors all stem from a human donor with Susac syndrome.

The DNA of the CDR3 is TGTGCCAGCAGGACAGGGCAGGACACTGAAGCTTTCTTT. Its translation is CASRTGQDTEAFF. The J gene is TRBJ1-1, the V gene TRBV2; the match to TRBD1 covers 7 bases. This CDR3 comprises 13 residues. CDR1 and CDR2 from the germline V gene are SNHLY and FYNNEI. V lost 6 bases and J lost 3; bases outside the gene matches: 4.

J is TRBJ2-2 and V is TRBV6-4; possibly TRBD1 for D (5 bases). This CDR3 is 14 amino acids long. Per germline, CDR1 MRHNA and CDR2 SNTAGT. Trimming left V 4 bases short and J 0 bases short, with 6 bases between. Here the CDR3 reads CASSGQSNTGELFF. Written as DNA, the CDR3 is TGTGCCAGCAGTGGACAGTCGAACACCGGGGAGCTGTTTTTT.

The chain has TRBV13 and TRBJ2-3, with TRBD1 identical over 9 bases. CDR3 length equals 16 residues. Per germline, CDR1 PRHDT and CDR2 FYEKMQ (reference sequence). V shed 5 bases, J shed 3 bases, and the junction held 9 bases outside the gene matches. This chain's CDR3 is CASSQRTGGGTDTQYF. The CDR3 nucleotides are TGTGCCAGCAGCCAACGTACAGGGGGCGGGACAGATACGCAGTATTTT.

This clonotype was seen just once. The genes are TRBV20-1 and TRBJ1-5; D not resolved. Trimming left V 3 bases short and J 7 bases short, with 13 bases between. The CDR3 has 13 amino acids. Germline V lookup: CDR1 DFQATT, CDR2 SNEGSKA (reference sequence). The CDR3 spells CSASPGSGQPQHF. DNA of the CDR3: TGCAGTGCTAGCCCAGGATCAGGACAGCCCCAGCATTTT.

CDR3 bases: TGTGCCAGCAGCTTATTTGGTGGCTCCGACAGGGGAAGAGACATTCAGTACTTC. Translating gives CASSLFGGSDRGRDIQYF. This rearrangement joins TRBV7-8 to TRBJ2-4; 8 bases agree with TRBD1. The ends lost 2 bases at V and 8 bases at J; junction bases unmatched: 17. Germline V gives CDR1 SGHVS, CDR2 FQNEAQ. This CDR3 contains 18 residues.

This clonotype was counted a single time. The chain uses TRBV12-3 or TRBV12-4 and TRBJ2-7; D may be TRBD2 (7 bases). The CDR3 loop spans 15 amino acids. V lost 4 bases to trimming and J lost 5 bases, with 18 bases between them. The CDR3 sequence: CASSSGTGGQDEQYF. CDR3 bases: TGTGCCAGCAGTTCCGGTACCGGGGGGCAGGACGAGCAGTACTTC.

A single count supports this clonotype. The rearrangement joins TRBV24-1 to TRBJ2-2; D is unresolved. CDR1 and CDR2 (germline): KGHDR, SFDVKD. This CDR3 has 16 amino acids. Trimming left V 4 bases short and J 7 bases short, with 18 bases between. CDR3 loop: CATSEPAANEDGELFF. The CDR3 nucleotides read TGTGCCACCAGTGAGCCTGCGGCAAACGAGGACGGGGAGCTGTTTTTT.

The chain employs TRBV20-1 and TRBJ2-2, with 7 bases lining up with TRBD1. CDR3 length equals 14 residues. V shed 6 bases, J shed 1 base, and the junction held 5 bases outside the gene matches. In germline, CDR1 is DFQATT, CDR2 SNEGSKA (reference sequence). DNA of the CDR3: TGCAGTGCCTCGGACAGGTTGAACACCGGGGAGCTGTTTTTT. This encodes CSASDRLNTGELFF.

V gene TRBV5-1 combines with J gene TRBJ2-7; 10 bases match TRBD2. The V and J ends lost 4 bases and 5 bases, in that order; junction bases with no gene match: 9. Germline V lookup: CDR1 SGHRS, CDR2 YFSETQ. This CDR3 spans 15 amino acids. As DNA, the CDR3 is TGCGCCAGCAGCCCAATAGCGGGGGGCCATAACGAGCAGTACTTC. This translates into CASSPIAGGHNEQYF.

This clonotype was observed a single time. The chain joins TRBV14 to TRBJ2-7; D is ambiguous. Germline V gene lookup returns CDR1 SGHDN and CDR2 FVKESK. CDR3 size: 15 residues. The germline V and J ends were trimmed by 1 base and 1 base, with 11 bases remaining between them. The CDR3 spells CASSQGRVKSYEQYF. The DNA for the CDR3 is TGTGCCAGCAGCCAAGGAAGAGTGAAGTCCTACGAGCAGTACTTC.

This rearrangement joins TRBV21-1 to TRBJ1-1; no DNA check was done on the table's D call, TRBD1. TRBV21-1 is labeled a pseudogene. CDR3 length: 16 residues. The CDR3: CASSKRCRGRDTEAFF. The DNA for the CDR3 is TGTGCCAGCAGCAAACGCTGCAGGGGCAGGGACACTGAAGCTTTCTTT.

The J gene is TRBJ1-6, the V gene TRBV5-1, with D perhaps TRBD1 (6 bases). V lost 0 bases to trimming and J lost 7 bases, with 11 bases between them. Germline CDR1 is SGHRS and CDR2 is YFSETQ. The CDR3 is made up of 15 amino acids. The CDR3 is CASSLGGQVNSPLHF. CDR3 DNA: TGCGCCAGCAGCTTGGGGGGACAAGTCAATTCACCCCTCCACTTT.

The chain joins TRBV19 to TRBJ1-5, with D possibly being TRBD1 (5 bases). V was cut by 8 bases and J by 2 bases, with 10 bases left in between. CDR1 and CDR2 (germline): LNHDA, SQIVND (reference sequence). The length of the CDR3 is 13 residues. CDR3 loop: CASDDRGNQPQHF. For the CDR3, the DNA is TGTGCCAGTGACGACAGAGGCAATCAGCCCCAGCATTTT. Variable domain in full (rest from reference TRBV19 and TRBJ1-5): DGGITQSPKYLFRKEGQNVTLSCEQNLNHDAMYWYRQDPGQGLRLIYYSQIVNDFQKGDIAEGYSVSREKKESFPLTVTSAQKNPTAFYLCASDDRGNQPQHFGDGTRLSIL.

The chain is built from TRBV20-1 and TRBJ1-2; D unresolved. This CDR3 is 13 amino acids long. The germline V and J ends were trimmed by 3 bases and 4 bases, with 12 bases remaining between them. Germline V CDR1 and CDR2: DFQATT, SNEGSKA (reference sequence). CDR3 coding DNA: TGCAGTGCTAGTACACAGTCAAGCTATGGCTACACCTTC. This gives the protein CSASTQSSYGYTF.

This clonotype was recorded a few times. The chain has TRBV28 and TRBJ2-7; D is possibly TRBD1 or TRBD2 (5 bases each). Germline loops: CDR1 MDHEN, CDR2 SYDVKM. The CDR3 sequence is 14 residues long. Trimming took off 6 bases at V and 7 bases at J, with 19 bases between the two ends. The CDR3 spells CASRPSSSREEQYF. CDR3 bases: TGTGCCAGCAGGCCCTCGTCAAGCAGGGAGGAGCAGTACTTC.

V usage is TRBV5-1 and J usage is TRBJ1-1, with 10 bases matching TRBD1. CDR1 and CDR2 from the germline V gene are SGHRS and YFSETQ. The junction had 9 bases not matched to a gene; V was cut back by 4 bases and J by 6 bases. This CDR3 spans 15 amino acids. This CDR3 reads CASSPSGTGAPEAFF. CDR3 bases: TGCGCCAGCAGCCCTTCCGGGACAGGGGCGCCTGAAGCTTTCTTT.

This clonotype was detected a few times. The V call is TRBV28, the J call TRBJ2-3; 7 bases are shared with TRBD2. Germline assignment: CDR1 MDHEN and CDR2 SYDVKM. After removal of 5 bases from V and 2 bases from J, the junction contained 1 base not matched to a gene. The CDR3 has 13 amino acids. CDR3 region: CASSSGITDTQYF. The CDR3 DNA follows: TGTGCCAGCAGTAGCGGGATCACAGATACGCAGTATTTT.

The V gene is TRBV7-3, the J gene TRBJ1-6; D not resolved. Germline V lookup: CDR1 SGHTA, CDR2 FQGTGA. The V end lost 2 bases, the J end lost 7 bases, and 9 bases lay between the germline ends. This CDR3 is built from 14 residues. The CDR3 region has the DNA TGTGCCAGCAGCTTACTGGGATCGAATTCACCCCTCCACTTT. It specifies CASSLLGSNSPLHF.

CDR3 in amino acids: CASSYSWAGKETQYF. CDR3 DNA: TGTGCCAGCAGTTACTCCTGGGCAGGGAAAGAGACCCAGTACTTC. V is TRBV6-5 and J is TRBJ2-5; D is perhaps TRBD1 (5 bases). The CDR3 runs to 15 residues. Germline lookup yields CDR1 MNHEY and CDR2 SVGAGI. With 0 bases removed from V and 3 bases from J, the gap between germline ends came to 11 bases.

V is TRBV18 and J is TRBJ2-6, with D unclear. The ends were cut back, 2 bases at V and 0 bases at J, with 8 bases in the middle. The germline CDR1 and CDR2 sequences are KGHSH and LQKENI. The CDR3 covers 16 residues. The CDR3 nucleotides read TGTGCCAGCTCACCAGCGGCAAGCTCTGGGGCCAACGTCCTGACTTTC. Protein: CASSPAASSGANVLTF.